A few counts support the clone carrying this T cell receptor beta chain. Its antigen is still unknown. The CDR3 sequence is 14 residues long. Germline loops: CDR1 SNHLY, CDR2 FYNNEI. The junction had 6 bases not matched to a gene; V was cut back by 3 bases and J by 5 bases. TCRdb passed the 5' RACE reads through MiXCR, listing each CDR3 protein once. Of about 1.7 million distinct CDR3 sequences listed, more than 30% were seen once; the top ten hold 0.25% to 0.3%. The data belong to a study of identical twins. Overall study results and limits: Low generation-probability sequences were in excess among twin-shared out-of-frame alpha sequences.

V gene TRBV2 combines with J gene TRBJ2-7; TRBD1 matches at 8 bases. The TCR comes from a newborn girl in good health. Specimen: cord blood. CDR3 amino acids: CASSDRQGRNEQYF. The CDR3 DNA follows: TGTGCCAGCAGTGACAGACAGGGGCGGAACGAGCAGTACTTC.